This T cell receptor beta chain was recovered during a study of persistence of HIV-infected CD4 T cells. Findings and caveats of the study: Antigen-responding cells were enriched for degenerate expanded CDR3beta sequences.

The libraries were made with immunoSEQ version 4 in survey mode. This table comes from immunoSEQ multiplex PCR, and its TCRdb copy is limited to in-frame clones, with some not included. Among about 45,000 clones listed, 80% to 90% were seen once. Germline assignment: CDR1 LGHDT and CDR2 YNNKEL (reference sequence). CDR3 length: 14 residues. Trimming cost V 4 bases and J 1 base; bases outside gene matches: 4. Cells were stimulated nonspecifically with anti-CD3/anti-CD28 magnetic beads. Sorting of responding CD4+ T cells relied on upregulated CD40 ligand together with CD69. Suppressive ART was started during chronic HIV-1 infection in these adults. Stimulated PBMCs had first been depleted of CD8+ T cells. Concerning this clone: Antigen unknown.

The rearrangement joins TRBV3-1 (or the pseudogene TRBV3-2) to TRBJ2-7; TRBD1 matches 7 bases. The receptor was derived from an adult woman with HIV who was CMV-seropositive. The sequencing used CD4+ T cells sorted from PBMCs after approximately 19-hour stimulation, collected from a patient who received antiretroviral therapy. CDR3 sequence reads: CASSLGQESYEQYF. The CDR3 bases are TGTGCCAGCAGCCTAGGACAGGAATCCTACGAGCAGTACTTC.